The source of this T cell receptor (beta chain) is a study of naive and memory T cell subsets. Points on this clonotype: Its antigen is not identified.

Treatment given: skin biopsy from PPD injection site in Mantoux-positive individual. An oligonucleotide containing a UMI was ligated to the 3' end of TCR cDNA. Unsorted total RNA, roughly 1 to 1,100 ng, was DNase treated before reverse transcription. Ligated cDNA underwent four rounds of PCR with nested alpha and beta constant region primers and SP2. Blood and skin TCR RNA was reverse transcribed with alpha and beta constant primers. One entry per CDR3 protein results from TCRdb running MiXCR on the UMI-ligation and nested PCR reads. The table has 20,000 to 25,000 distinct CDR3 sequences, around 6% seen once. Overall study results and limits: Delayed type IV hypersensitivity infiltration was taken to explain higher tuberculin-site TCR counts.

The CDR3 sequence is 11 residues long. Deletions cut 2 bases from V and 9 bases from J, with 5 bases between. CDR1 and CDR2 from the germline V gene are SNHLY and FYNNEI. This TCR derives from an adult in good health. The chain couples TRBV2 to TRBJ2-1; D call uncertain. Sequences were derived from skin, sampled from a tuberculin skin test site. The CDR3 loop is CASSERGEQFF. CDR3 DNA sequence: TGTGCCAGCAGTGAACGTGGTGAGCAGTTCTTC.